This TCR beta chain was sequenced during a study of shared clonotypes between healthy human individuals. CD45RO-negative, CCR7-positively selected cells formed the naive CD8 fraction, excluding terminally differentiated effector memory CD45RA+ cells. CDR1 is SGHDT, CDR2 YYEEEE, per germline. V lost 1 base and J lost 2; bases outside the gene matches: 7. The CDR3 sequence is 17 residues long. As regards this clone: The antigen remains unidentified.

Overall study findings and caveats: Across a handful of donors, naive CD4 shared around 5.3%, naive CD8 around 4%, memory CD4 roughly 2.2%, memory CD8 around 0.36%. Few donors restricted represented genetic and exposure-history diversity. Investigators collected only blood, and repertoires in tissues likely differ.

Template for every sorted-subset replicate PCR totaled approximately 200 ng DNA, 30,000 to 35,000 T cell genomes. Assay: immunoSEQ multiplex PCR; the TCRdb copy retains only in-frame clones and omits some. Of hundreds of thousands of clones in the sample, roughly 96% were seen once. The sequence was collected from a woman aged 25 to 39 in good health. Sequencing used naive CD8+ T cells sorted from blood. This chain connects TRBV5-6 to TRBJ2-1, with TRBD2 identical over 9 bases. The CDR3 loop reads CASSLFASGTTYNEQFF. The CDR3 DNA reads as TGTGCCAGCAGCTTGTTCGCTAGCGGGACCACCTACAATGAGCAGTTCTTC.